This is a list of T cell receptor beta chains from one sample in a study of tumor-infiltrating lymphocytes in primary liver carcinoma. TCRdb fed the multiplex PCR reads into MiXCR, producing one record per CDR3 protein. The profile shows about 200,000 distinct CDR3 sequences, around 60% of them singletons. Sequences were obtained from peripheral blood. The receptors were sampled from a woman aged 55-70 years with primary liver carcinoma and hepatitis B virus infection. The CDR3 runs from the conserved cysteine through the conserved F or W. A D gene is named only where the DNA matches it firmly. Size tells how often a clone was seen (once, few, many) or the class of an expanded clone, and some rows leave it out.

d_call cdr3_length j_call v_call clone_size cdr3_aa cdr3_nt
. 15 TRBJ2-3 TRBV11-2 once CASSSGGHSTDTRYF TGTGCCAGCAGCTCGGGGGGCCATAGCACAGATACGCGGTATTTC
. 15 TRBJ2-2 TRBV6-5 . CASTQGDSTTGELFF TGTGCCAGCACCCAGGGTGACTCGACCACCGGGGAGCTGTTTTTT
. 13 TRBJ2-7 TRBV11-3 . CTSSLVWSYEQYF TGTACCAGCAGCTTAGTATGGTCATACGAGCAGTACTTC
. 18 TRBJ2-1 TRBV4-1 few CASSQTRVWNLTNNEQFF TGTGCCAGCAGCCAGACCCGGGTGTGGAACCTAACTAACAATGAGCAGTTTTTC
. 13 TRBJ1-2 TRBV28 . CASSSGTNYGYTF TGTGCCAGCAGCTCCGGGACGAACTATGGCTACACCTTC
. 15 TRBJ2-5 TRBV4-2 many CASSQAGLEGETQYF TGTGCCAGCAGCCAAGCGGGGTTGGAGGGGGAGACCCAGTACTTC
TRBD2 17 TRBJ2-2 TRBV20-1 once CSARDRAAGGNTGELFF TGCAGTGCTAGAGATAGGGCAGCGGGAGGGAACACCGGGGAGCTGTTTTTT
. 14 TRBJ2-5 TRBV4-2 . CASSQGVTQETQYF TGTGCCAGCAGCCAAGGGGTGACCCAAGAGACCCAGTACTTC
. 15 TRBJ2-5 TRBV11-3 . CASSLDYSTYETQYF TGTGCCAGCAGCTTAGATTATAGCACTTACGAGACCCAGTACTTC
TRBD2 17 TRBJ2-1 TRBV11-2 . CASSLGGGRIPYYEQFF TGTGCCAGCAGCTTAGGGGGCGGGAGGATCCCCTACTATGAGCAGTTCTTC
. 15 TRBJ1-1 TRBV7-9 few CASSREGLMNTEAFF TGTGCCAGCAGCCGTGAGGGGCTCATGAACACTGAAGCTTTCTTT
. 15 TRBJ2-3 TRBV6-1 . CASNPDRRNTDTQYF TGTGCCAGCAACCCAGACAGGCGGAACACAGATACGCAGTATTTT
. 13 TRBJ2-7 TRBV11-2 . CASSTAGSHKHYF TGTGCCAGCAGCACCGCCGGCTCCCACAAGCACTACTTT
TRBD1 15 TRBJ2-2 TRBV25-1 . CASSAYRGNTGELFF TGTGCCAGCAGTGCTTACAGGGGAAACACCGGGGAGCTGTTTTTT
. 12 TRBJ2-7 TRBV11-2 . CASSLGENEQCF TGTGCCAGCAGCTTAGGGGAAAACGAGCAGTGCTTC
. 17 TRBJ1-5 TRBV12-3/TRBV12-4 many CASSPRQFWGPNQPQHF TGTGCCAGCAGTCCCCGACAATTCTGGGGGCCCAATCAGCCCCAGCATTTT
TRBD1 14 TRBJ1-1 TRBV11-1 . CASSPGQKNTEALF TGTGCTAGCAGCCCGGGACAGAAGAACACTGAAGCTCTCTTT
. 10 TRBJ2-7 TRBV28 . CATIDVEQYF TGTGCCACCATCGACGTCGAGCAGTACTTC
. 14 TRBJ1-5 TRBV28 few CASSPHTYNQPQHF TGTGCCAGCAGCCCGCACACGTACAATCAGCCCCAGCATTTT
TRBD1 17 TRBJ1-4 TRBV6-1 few CASTNWDQGEANEKLFF TGTGCCAGCACCAATTGGGACCAGGGGGAGGCTAATGAAAAACTGTTTTTT
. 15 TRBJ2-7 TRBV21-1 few CASTLGTSATYEQYF TGTGCCAGCACCTTGGGGACTAGCGCAACCTACGAGCAGTACTTC
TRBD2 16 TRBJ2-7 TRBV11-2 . CPSSYGGRTSGSEQYF TGTCCCAGCAGCTACGGCGGGAGGACCTCGGGAAGTGAGCAGTATTTC
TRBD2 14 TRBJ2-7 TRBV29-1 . CSVGAVGGTQEQYF TGCAGCGTTGGGGCAGTGGGAGGGACCCAGGAGCAGTACTTC
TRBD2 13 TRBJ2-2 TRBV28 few CASSTGLAGELFF TGTGCCAGCAGTACGGGACTAGCCGGGGAGCTGTTTTTT
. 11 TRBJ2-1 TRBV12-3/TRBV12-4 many CASRDYNEQFF TGTGCCAGCAGGGATTACAATGAGCAGTTCTTC
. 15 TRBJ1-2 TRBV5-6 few CASSLFFGASDGYTF TGTGCCAGCAGCTTGTTCTTTGGTGCTAGTGACGGCTACACCTTC
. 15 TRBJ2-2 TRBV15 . CATSREATYTGELFF TGTGCCACCAGCAGAGAGGCGACCTACACCGGGGAGCTGTTTTTT
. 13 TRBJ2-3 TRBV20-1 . CSALAMSTDTQYF TGCAGTGCTCTAGCTATGAGCACAGATACGCAGTATTTT
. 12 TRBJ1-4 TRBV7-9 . CASRRSNEKLFF TGTGCCAGCAGGCGATCAAATGAAAAACTGTTTTTT
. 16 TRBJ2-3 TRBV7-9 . CASSFWGLIGGDTQYF TGTGCCAGCTCCTTCTGGGGACTTATAGGGGGAGATACGCAGTATTTT
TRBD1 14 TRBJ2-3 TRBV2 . CASSRDRSTDTQYF TGTGCCAGCAGTCGGGACAGGAGCACAGATACGCAGTATTTT
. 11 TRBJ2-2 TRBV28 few CASSGRRELFF TGTGCCAGCAGTGGTCGGCGGGAGCTGTTTTTT
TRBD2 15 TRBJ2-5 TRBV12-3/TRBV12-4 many CASSLNRASGETQYF TGTGCCAGCAGCTTAAATAGGGCTAGCGGAGAGACCCAGTACTTC
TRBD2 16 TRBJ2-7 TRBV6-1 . CAGSPYLAGGSNEQYF TGTGCCGGCAGCCCCTACCTAGCGGGAGGGTCCAACGAGCAGTACTTC
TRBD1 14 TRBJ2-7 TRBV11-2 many CASSLPRTGDEQYF TGTGCCAGCAGCCTCCCTCGGACAGGGGATGAGCAGTACTTC
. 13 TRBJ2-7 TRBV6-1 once CASRRVVNDERYF TGTGCCAGCCGTCGGGTAGTTAACGACGAGCGGTACTTC
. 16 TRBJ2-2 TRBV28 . CASSFLAFKNTGELFF TGTGCCAGCAGTTTTCTTGCCTTTAAAAACACCGGGGAGCTGTTTTTT
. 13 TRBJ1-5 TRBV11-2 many CASSLVAPGPQHF TGTGCCAGCAGCTTAGTCGCTCCGGGGCCCCAGCATTTT
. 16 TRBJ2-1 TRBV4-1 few CASSQDSWGTYDEQFF TGCGCCAGCAGCCAAGACAGTTGGGGTACCTACGATGAGCAGTTCTTC
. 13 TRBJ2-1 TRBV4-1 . CASSQMAIPEQFF TGCGCTAGCAGCCAAATGGCCATCCCAGAGCAGTTCTTC
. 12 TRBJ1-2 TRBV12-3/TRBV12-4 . CVSSFGDYDYTF TGTGTCAGCAGTTTCGGGGACTATGACTACACCTTC
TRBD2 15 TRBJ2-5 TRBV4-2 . CASSPDGTTKETQYF TGTGCCAGCAGCCCAGACGGGACTACAAAAGAGACCCAATACTTC
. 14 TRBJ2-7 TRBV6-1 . CASSSDGYSYRQYF TGTGCCAGCTCTTCCGACGGCTACTCCTACAGGCAGTACTTC
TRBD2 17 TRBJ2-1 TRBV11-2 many CASSLTGTSGSRGEQFF TGTGCCAGCAGCCTGACCGGGACTAGCGGGAGCCGGGGTGAGCAGTTCTTC
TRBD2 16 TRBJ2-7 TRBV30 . CAWSTRSSGVTYEQYF TGTGCCTGGAGTACACGATCTAGCGGGGTGACCTACGAGCAGTACTTC
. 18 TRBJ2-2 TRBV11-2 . CASSTLRPGQVGGGSCFF .
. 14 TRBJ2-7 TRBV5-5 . CATSFGESSYEHYF TGTGCCACCAGCTTCGGAGAGAGCTCCTACGAGCATTACTTC
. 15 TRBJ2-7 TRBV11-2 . CASRWRTAPSYEQCF TGTGCCAGCAGATGGAGGACAGCCCCCTCCTACGAGCAGTGCTTC